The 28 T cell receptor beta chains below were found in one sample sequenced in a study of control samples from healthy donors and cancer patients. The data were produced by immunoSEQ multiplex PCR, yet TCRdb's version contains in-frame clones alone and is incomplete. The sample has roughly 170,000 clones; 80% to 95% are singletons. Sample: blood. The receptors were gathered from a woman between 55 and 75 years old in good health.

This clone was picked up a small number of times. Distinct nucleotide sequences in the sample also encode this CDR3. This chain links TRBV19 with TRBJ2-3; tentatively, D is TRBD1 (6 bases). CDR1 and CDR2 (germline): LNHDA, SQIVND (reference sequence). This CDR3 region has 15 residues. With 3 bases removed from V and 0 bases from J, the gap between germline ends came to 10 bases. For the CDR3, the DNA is TGTGCCAGTAGTATCATGGGACAAAGCACAGATACGCAGTATTTT. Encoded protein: CASSIMGQSTDTQYF.

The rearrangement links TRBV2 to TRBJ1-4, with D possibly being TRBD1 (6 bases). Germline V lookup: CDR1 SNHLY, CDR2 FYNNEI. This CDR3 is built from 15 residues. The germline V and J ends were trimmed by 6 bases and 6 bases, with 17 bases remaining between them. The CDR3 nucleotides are TGTGCCAGCAGGGATCCCAGGGGTCCGGATGAAAAACTGTTTTTT. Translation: CASRDPRGPDEKLFF.

CDR3 coding DNA: TGTGCCAGTAGCAGGGATTTCTATGGCTACACCTTC. It translates to CASSRDFYGYTF. The chain combines TRBV19 with TRBJ1-2, with D possibly matching TRBD1 (5 bases). Trimming took 6 bases from V and 4 from J, leaving 9 bases between them. Germline V gene sequence: CDR1 LNHDA, CDR2 SQIVND (reference sequence). The CDR3 contains 12 residues.

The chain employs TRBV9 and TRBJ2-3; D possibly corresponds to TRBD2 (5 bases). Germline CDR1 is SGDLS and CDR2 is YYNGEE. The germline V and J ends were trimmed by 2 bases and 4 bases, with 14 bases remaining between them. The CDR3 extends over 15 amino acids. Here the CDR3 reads CASSVPREVPDTQYF. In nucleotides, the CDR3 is TGTGCCAGCAGCGTCCCCCGGGAAGTCCCAGATACGCAGTATTTT.

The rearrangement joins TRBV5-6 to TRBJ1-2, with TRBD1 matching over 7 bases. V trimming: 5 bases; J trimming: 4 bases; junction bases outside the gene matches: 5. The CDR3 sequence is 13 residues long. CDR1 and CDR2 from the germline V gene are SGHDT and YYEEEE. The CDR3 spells CASSRDRIYGYTF. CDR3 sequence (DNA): TGTGCCAGCAGTCGGGACAGAATCTATGGCTACACCTTC.

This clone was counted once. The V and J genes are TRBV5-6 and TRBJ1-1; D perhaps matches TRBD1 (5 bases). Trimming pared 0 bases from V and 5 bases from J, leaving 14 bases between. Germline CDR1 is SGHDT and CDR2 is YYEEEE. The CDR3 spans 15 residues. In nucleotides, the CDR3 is TGTGCCAGCAGCTTGGCCGCAGGGTGGGGAACTGAAGCTTTCTTT. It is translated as CASSLAAGWGTEAFF.

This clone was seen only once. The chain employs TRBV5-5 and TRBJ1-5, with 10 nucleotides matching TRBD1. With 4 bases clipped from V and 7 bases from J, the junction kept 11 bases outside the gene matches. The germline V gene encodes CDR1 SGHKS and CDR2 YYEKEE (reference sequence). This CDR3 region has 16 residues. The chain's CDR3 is CASSRTLGTGDQPQHF. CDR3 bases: TGTGCCAGCAGCCGGACGCTAGGGACAGGGGACCAGCCCCAGCATTTT. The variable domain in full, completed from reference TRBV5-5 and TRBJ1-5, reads DAGVTQSPTHLIKTRGQQVTLRCSPISGHKSVSWYQQVLGQGPQFIFQYYEKEERGRGNFPDRFSARQFPNYSSELNVNALLLGDSALYLCASSRTLGTGDQPQHFGDGTRLSIL.

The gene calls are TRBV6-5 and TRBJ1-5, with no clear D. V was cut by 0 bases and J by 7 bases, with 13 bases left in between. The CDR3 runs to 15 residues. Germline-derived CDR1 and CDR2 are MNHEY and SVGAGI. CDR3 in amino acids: CASSYSVGSGQPQHF. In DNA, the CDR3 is TGTGCCAGCAGTTACTCGGTCGGAAGCGGCCAGCCCCAGCATTTT.

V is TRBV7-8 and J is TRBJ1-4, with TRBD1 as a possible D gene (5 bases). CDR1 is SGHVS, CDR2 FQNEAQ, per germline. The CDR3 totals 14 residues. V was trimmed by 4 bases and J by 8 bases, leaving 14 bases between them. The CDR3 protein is CASSSRGGAEKLFF. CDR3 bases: TGTGCCAGCAGCTCTAGGGGCGGAGCAGAAAAACTGTTTTTT.

The CDR3 region is CASSQGTGGLNTEAFF. Here the CDR3 DNA reads TGTGCCAGCAGCCAGGGGACAGGGGGTTTGAACACTGAAGCTTTCTTT. This rearrangement joins TRBV4-2 to TRBJ1-1, with TRBD1 identical over 11 bases. V was pared by 3 bases and J by 0 bases, with 3 bases of the junction left unmatched. CDR1 and CDR2 from the germline V gene are LGHNA and YNFKEQ. The CDR3 is made up of 16 amino acids.

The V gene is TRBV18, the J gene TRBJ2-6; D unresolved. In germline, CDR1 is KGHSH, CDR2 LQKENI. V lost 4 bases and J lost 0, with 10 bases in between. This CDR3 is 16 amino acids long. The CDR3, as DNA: TGTGCCAGCTCACTCCAGTGGGGCTCTGGGGCCAACGTCCTGACTTTC. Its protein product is CASSLQWGSGANVLTF.

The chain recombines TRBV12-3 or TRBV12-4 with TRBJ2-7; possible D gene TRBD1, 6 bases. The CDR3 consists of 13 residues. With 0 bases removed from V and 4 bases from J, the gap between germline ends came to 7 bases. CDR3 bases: TGTGCCAGCAGTTTAGCGAGGGGGTACGAGCAGTACTTC. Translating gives CASSLARGYEQYF.

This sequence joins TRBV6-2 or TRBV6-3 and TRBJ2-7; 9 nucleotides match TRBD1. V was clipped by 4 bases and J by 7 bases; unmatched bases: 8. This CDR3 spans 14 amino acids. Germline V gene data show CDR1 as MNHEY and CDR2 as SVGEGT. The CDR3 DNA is TGTGCCAGCAGTTCTACAGGGGGCACGAGGGAGCAGTACTTC. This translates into CASSSTGGTREQYF.

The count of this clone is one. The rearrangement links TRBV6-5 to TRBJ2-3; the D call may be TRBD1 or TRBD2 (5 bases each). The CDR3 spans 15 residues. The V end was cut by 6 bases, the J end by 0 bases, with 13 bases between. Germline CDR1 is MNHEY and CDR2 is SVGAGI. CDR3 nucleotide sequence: TGTGCCAGCAGGCCGTTCGGGGCGAGCACAGATACGCAGTATTTT. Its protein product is CASRPFGASTDTQYF.

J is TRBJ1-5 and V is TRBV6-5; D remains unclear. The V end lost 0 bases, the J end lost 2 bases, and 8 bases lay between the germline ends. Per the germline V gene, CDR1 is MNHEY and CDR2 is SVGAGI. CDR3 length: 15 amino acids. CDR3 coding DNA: TGTGCCAGCAGTTACTCGATATCGGGCAATCAGCCCCAGCATTTT. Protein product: CASSYSISGNQPQHF.

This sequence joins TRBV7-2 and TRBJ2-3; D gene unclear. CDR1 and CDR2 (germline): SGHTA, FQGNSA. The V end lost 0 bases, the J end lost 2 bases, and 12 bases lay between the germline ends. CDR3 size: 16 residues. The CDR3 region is CASSLAPPGNTDTQYF. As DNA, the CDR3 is TGTGCCAGCAGCTTAGCGCCTCCTGGCAACACAGATACGCAGTATTTT. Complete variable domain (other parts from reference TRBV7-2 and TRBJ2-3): GAGVSQSPSNKVTEKGKDVELRCDPISGHTALYWYRQSLGQGLEFLIYFQGNSAPDKSGLPSDRFSAERTGGSVSTLTIQRTQQEDSAVYLCASSLAPPGNTDTQYFGPGTRLTVL.

Here the CDR3 DNA reads TGTGCCAGCACCGGGAGGGCTGGCACTGAAGCTTTCTTT. It translates to CASTGRAGTEAFF. The chain combines TRBV6-5 with TRBJ1-1; D is undetermined. Deletions cut 7 bases from V and 4 bases from J, with 13 bases between. This CDR3 has 13 amino acids. Germline V gives CDR1 MNHEY, CDR2 SVGAGI.

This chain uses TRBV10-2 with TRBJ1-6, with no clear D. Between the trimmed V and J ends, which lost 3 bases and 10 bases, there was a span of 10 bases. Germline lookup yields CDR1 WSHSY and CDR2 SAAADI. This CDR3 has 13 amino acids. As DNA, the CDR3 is TGCGCCAGCAGTGACCAAGAAGGATCACCCCTCCACTTT. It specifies CASSDQEGSPLHF.

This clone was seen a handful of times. The CDR3, as DNA: TGTGCCAGCAGCCCTGCAGGGGGCTACGAGCAGTACTTC. It encodes CASSPAGGYEQYF. The chain has TRBV12-3 or TRBV12-4 and TRBJ2-7; 7 positions agree with TRBD1. CDR3 length: 13 residues. With 6 bases clipped from V and 3 bases from J, the junction kept 5 bases outside the gene matches.

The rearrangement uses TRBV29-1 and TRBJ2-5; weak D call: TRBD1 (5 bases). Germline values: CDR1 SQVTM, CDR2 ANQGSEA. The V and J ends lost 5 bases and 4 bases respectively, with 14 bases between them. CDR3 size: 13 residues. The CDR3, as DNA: TGCAGCGTTCTGGGGCAAATCGGAGAGACCCAGTACTTC. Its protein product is CSVLGQIGETQYF. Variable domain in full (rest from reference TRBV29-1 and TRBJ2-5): SAVISQKPSRDICQRGTSLTIQCQVDSQVTMMFWYRQQPGQSLTLIATANQGSEATYESGFVIDKFPISRPNLTFSTLTVSNMSPEDSSIYLCSVLGQIGETQYFGPGTRLLVL.

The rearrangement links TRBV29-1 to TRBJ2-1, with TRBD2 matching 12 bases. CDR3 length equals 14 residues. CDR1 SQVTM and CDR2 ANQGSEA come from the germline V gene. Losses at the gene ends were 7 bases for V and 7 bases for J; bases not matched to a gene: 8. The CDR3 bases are TGCAGCGCCTGTGTACTAGCGGGGGGAAATGAGCAGTTCTTC. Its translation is CSACVLAGGNEQFF.

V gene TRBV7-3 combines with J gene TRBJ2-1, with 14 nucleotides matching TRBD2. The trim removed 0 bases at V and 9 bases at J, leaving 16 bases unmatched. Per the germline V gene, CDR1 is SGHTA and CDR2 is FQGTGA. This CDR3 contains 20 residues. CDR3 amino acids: CASSLTPLRLAGGRSLEQFF. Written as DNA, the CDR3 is TGTGCCAGCAGCTTAACCCCCCTAAGACTAGCGGGGGGGCGATCTCTTGAGCAGTTCTTC.

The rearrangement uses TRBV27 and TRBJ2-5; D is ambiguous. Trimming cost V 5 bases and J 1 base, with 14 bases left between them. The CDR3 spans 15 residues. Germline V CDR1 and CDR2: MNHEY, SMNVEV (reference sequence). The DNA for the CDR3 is TGTGCCAGCAGTCTATTGGGTGGCCCCCAAGAGACCCAGTACTTC. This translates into CASSLLGGPQETQYF.

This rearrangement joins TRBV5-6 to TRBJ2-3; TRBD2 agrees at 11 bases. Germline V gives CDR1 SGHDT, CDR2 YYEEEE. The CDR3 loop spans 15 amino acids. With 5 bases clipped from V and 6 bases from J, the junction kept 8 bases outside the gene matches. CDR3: CASSISGGAGDTQYF. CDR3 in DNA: TGTGCCAGCAGTATTAGCGGGGGGGCAGGTGATACGCAGTATTTT.

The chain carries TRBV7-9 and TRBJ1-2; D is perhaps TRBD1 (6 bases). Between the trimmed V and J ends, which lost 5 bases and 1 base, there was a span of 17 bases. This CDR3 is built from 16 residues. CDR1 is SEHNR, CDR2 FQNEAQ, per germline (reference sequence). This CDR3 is CASSPGQQDFNYGYTF. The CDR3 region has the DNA TGTGCCAGCAGCCCCGGACAGCAGGATTTTAACTATGGCTACACCTTC.

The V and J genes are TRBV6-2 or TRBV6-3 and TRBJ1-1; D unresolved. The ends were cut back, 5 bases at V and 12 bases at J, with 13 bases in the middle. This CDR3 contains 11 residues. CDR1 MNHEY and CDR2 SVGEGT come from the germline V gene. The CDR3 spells CASSQGRRTFF. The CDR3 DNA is TGTGCCAGCAGTCAAGGGAGGAGGACTTTCTTT.

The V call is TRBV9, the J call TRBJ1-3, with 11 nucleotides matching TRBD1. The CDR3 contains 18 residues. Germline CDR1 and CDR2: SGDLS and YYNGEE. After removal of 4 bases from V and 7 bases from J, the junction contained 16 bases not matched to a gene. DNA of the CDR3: TGTGCCAGCAGCTCACGGTCTTCACCCGGGACAGGGGGGAACACCATATATTTT. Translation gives CASSSRSSPGTGGNTIYF. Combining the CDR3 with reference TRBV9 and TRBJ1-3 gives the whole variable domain DSGVTQTPKHLITATGQRVTLRCSPRSGDLSVYWYQQSLDQGLQFLIQYYNGEERAKGNILERFSAQQFPDLHSELNLSSLELGDSALYFCASSSRSSPGTGGNTIYFGEGSWLTVV.

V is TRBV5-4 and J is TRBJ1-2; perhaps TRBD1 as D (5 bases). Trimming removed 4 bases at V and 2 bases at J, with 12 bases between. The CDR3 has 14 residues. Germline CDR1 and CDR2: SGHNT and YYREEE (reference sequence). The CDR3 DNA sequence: TGTGCCAGCAGCCAGGGAGGCGCGAACTATGGCTACACCTTC. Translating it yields CASSQGGANYGYTF.